The 19 T cell receptor beta chains given below trace back to one sample, sequenced in a study of T cells after yellow fever vaccination. TCRdb fed the 5' RACE reads into MiXCR, producing one record per CDR3 protein. The sample has a few hundred thousand distinct CDR3 sequences, 3.5% to 5% seen once. This specimen was PBMCs, taken 15 days after the yellow fever booster vaccination. All receptors derive from a man aged 18 to 30 who received the YFV17D yellow fever vaccine.

This clonotype was seen ten or more times. The rearrangement links TRBV7-9 to TRBJ1-1; D is unclear. There are 12 residues in the CDR3. Germline values: CDR1 SEHNR, CDR2 FQNEAQ (reference sequence). V gave up 5 bases and J gave up 5 bases, with 9 bases separating them. The CDR3: CASSNTGTEAFF. The CDR3 DNA is TGTGCCAGCAGCAACACGGGTACTGAAGCTTTCTTT.

There are many counts of this clonotype. The rearrangement joins TRBV9 to TRBJ2-5, with TRBD1 as a possible D gene (6 bases). CDR1 SGDLS and CDR2 YYNGEE come from the germline V gene. V lost 0 bases, J lost 2 bases, and 8 bases lay in between. This CDR3 is built from 14 residues. The CDR3 region is CASSVGDTQETQYF. In nucleotides, the CDR3 is TGTGCCAGCAGCGTAGGGGACACGCAAGAGACCCAGTACTTC.

The V and J genes are TRBV11-2 and TRBJ2-7; 8 nucleotides match TRBD1. Germline V gives CDR1 SGHAT, CDR2 FQNNGV. The CDR3 consists of 15 residues. J gave up 4 bases and V 6 bases, and 11 bases lay outside the gene matches. The CDR3 DNA sequence: TGTGCCAGCAGGGACGCGAGGACAGGGAATTACGAGCAGTACTTC. This gives the protein CASRDARTGNYEQYF.

The chain couples TRBV9 to TRBJ2-3; weak D call: TRBD2 (6 bases). V lost 8 bases and J lost 2, with 18 bases in between. The CDR3 has 15 residues. Germline V gene lookup returns CDR1 SGDLS and CDR2 YYNGEE. The CDR3 protein is CASAPYGGATDTQYF. DNA of the CDR3: TGTGCCAGTGCGCCCTACGGGGGAGCCACAGATACGCAGTATTTT.

The genes are TRBV2 and TRBJ2-7; D unclear. This CDR3 spans 15 amino acids. Germline values: CDR1 SNHLY, CDR2 FYNNEI. V lost 1 base and J 9 bases, leaving 19 bases between the germline ends. The CDR3 is CASSEEGIWTLGQYV. The CDR3 region has the DNA TGTGCCAGCAGTGAAGAAGGAATTTGGACCCTGGGGCAGTACGTC.

This clonotype was observed many times. The chain recombines TRBV6-5 with TRBJ1-1, with D unresolved. Germline CDR1 MNHEY, CDR2 SVGAGI. This CDR3 has 14 residues. Between the trimmed V and J ends, which lost 2 bases and 5 bases, there was a span of 12 bases. The CDR3 DNA sequence: TGTGCCAGCAGTTACGGTGCCATAGGGACTGAAGCTTTCTTT. It yields the protein CASSYGAIGTEAFF.

The rearrangement links TRBV15 to TRBJ2-2, with D perhaps matching TRBD2 (7 bases). V was pared by 3 bases and J by 7 bases, with 18 bases between. CDR3 length: 16 residues. Germline V gene data show CDR1 as LNHNV and CDR2 as YYDKDF (reference sequence). CDR3 DNA sequence: TGTGCCACCAGCAGCCCGGGGGGCCGTACTAGCGGGGAGCTGTTTTTT. Protein sequence: CATSSPGGRTSGELFF.

This clonotype occurred a few times. The gene calls are TRBV7-8 and TRBJ2-6; D ambiguous. CDR1 SGHVS and CDR2 FQNEAQ come from the germline V gene. This CDR3 region has 18 residues. The germline V and J ends were trimmed by 2 bases and 2 bases, with 16 bases remaining between them. The CDR3 nucleotides read TGTGCCAGCAGCTTAAGTTTCGGCCCCTCCCCTGGGGCCAACGTCCTGACTTTC. Translating gives CASSLSFGPSPGANVLTF.

This chain uses TRBV11-3 with TRBJ2-3; D is ambiguous. Germline loops: CDR1 SGHNT, CDR2 YENEEA. This CDR3 region has 15 residues. V lost 0 bases to trimming and J lost 0 bases, with 7 bases between them. The CDR3 is CASSLEGRSTDTQYF. CDR3 coding DNA: TGTGCCAGCAGCTTAGAGGGTCGCAGCACAGATACGCAGTATTTT.

This clonotype was detected many times. V gene TRBV7-2 combines with J gene TRBJ1-4; D is possibly TRBD1 (6 bases). CDR1 is SGHTA, CDR2 FQGNSA, per germline. Trimming removed 4 bases from V and 5 bases from J, with 11 bases in between. CDR3 length equals 14 residues. This CDR3 is CASSSQGRNEKLFF. The CDR3 DNA is TGTGCCAGCAGCTCCCAGGGGCGGAATGAAAAACTGTTTTTT.

This clonotype came up a few times. The gene calls are TRBV7-2 and TRBJ2-1, with D possibly matching TRBD1 (6 bases). This CDR3 spans 18 amino acids. V lost 1 base, J lost 5 bases, and 21 bases lay in between. The germline V gene has CDR1 SGHTA and CDR2 FQGNSA. The CDR3 region has the DNA TGTGCCAGCAGCTTAGGTCCCCCCGTACAGGGAGCTAACAATGAGCAGTTCTTC. This encodes CASSLGPPVQGANNEQFF.

A few counts support this clonotype. The chain is built from TRBV4-1 and TRBJ2-1, with 10 bases identical to TRBD2. The ends lost 1 base at V and 6 bases at J; junction bases unmatched: 6. This CDR3 spans 16 amino acids. Germline values: CDR1 MGHRA, CDR2 YSYEKL. Written as DNA, the CDR3 is TGCGCCAGCAGCCAAGTGTCGCTAGCGGGGGTCAATGAGCAGTTCTTC. This encodes CASSQVSLAGVNEQFF.

This clonotype has more than one count but fewer than ten. The chain links TRBV21-1 to TRBJ1-4. TRBV21-1 is a pseudogene locus. The CDR3 loop spans 16 amino acids. CDR3 sequence reads: CASSKVSRSTNEKLFF. As DNA, the CDR3 is TGTGCCAGCAGCAAAGTTAGTAGGTCGACTAATGAAAAACTGTTTTTT.

This clonotype was observed many times. The chain joins TRBV6-2 or TRBV6-3 to TRBJ2-7, with 7 nucleotides matching TRBD2. Germline CDR1 reads MNHEY; CDR2 reads SVGEGT. The CDR3 is 15 residues long. V was clipped by 3 bases and J by 4 bases; unmatched bases: 9. CDR3 region: CASSYQAAGGYEQYF. The CDR3 DNA reads as TGTGCCAGCAGTTATCAGGCAGCCGGGGGGTACGAGCAGTACTTC.

This clonotype was picked up a small number of times. The J gene is TRBJ1-1, the V gene TRBV5-1; D is unclear. The V end was cut by 3 bases, the J end by 1 base, with 13 bases between. The germline V gene encodes CDR1 SGHRS and CDR2 YFSETQ. This CDR3 has 15 amino acids. The CDR3 nucleotides read TGCGCCAGCAGCTCCTCTTCGGGGAGGAACACTGAAGCTTTCTTT. Its translation: CASSSSSGRNTEAFF.

Ten or more counts support this clonotype. This chain links TRBV7-6 with TRBJ2-2; D is perhaps TRBD1 (5 bases). The germline CDR1 and CDR2 sequences are SGHVS and FNYEAQ. This CDR3 comprises 16 residues. The V gene lost 1 base and the J gene lost 1 base, with 10 bases spanning the gap. The CDR3 DNA sequence: TGTGCCAGCAGCTTAGGGCAGGGTAGGAACACCGGGGAGCTGTTTTTT. It yields the protein CASSLGQGRNTGELFF.

This clonotype was counted a few times. V gene TRBV6-1 combines with J gene TRBJ2-7; D might be TRBD2 (6 bases). CDR3 length equals 17 residues. The ends were cut back, 0 bases at V and 4 bases at J, with 19 bases in the middle. Per the germline V gene, CDR1 is MNHNS and CDR2 is SASEGT. The CDR3 DNA is TGTGCCAGCAGTGAAGCGGGGTCGGGGGAAAGCCGGTACGAGCAGTACTTC. Encoded protein: CASSEAGSGESRYEQYF.

Only a few counts were recorded for this clonotype. The chain links TRBV7-3 to TRBJ2-1; D not resolved. The CDR3 is 13 amino acids. The germline V gene encodes CDR1 SGHTA and CDR2 FQGTGA. V lost 8 bases and J lost 7, with 15 bases in between. Written as DNA, the CDR3 is TGTGCCAGCTCAGTTCAGGTTCTAAATGAGCAGTTCTTC. Residues: CASSVQVLNEQFF.

This clonotype was observed a few times. The chain couples TRBV2 to TRBJ1-6; D not certain. CDR1 is SNHLY and CDR2 is FYNNEI in the germline V gene. V shed 6 bases and J shed 7 bases, with 10 bases lying between them. This CDR3 has 13 residues. Here the CDR3 reads CASSGPLNSPLHF. Here the CDR3 DNA reads TGTGCCAGCAGCGGGCCCCTCAATTCACCCCTCCACTTT.